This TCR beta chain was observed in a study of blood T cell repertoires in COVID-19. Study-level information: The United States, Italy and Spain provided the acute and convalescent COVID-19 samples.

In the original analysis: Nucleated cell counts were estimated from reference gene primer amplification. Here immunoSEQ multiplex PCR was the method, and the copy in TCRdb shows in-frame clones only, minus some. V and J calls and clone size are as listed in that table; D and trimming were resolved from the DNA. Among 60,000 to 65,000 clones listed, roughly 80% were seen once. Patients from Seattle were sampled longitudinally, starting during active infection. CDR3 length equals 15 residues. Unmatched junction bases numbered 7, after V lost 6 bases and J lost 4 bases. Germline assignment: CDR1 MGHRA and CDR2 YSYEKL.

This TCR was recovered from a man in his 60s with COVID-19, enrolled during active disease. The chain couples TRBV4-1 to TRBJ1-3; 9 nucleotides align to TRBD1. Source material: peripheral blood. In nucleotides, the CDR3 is TGCGCCAGCAGGGACAGGGGCCCTTTCGGAAACACCATATATTTT. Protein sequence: CASRDRGPFGNTIYF.